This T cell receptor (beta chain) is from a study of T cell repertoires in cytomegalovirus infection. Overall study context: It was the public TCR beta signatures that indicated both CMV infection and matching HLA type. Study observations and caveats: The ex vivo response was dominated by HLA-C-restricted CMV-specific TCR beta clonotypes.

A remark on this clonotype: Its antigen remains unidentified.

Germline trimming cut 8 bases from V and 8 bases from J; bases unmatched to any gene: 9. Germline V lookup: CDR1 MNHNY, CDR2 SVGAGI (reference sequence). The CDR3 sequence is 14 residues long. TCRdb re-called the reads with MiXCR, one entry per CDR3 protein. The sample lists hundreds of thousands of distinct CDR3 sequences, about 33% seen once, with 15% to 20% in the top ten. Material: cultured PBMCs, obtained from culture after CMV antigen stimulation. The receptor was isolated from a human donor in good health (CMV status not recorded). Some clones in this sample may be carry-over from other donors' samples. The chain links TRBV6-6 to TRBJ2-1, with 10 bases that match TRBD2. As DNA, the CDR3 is TGTGCCAGCGGCGCTAGCGGGAGTATTGATGAGCAGTTCTTC. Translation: CASGASGSIDEQFF.